What follows are 23 T cell receptor beta chains derived from one specimen sequenced in a study of shared clonotypes between healthy human individuals. Assay: immunoSEQ multiplex PCR; the TCRdb copy retains only in-frame clones and omits some. The sample records 2 million to 2.5 million clones, just over 90% being singletons. Sequenced sample: naive CD4+ T cells from PBMCs. As for subset: CD45RA+ positively selected. Source of these receptors: a man in his late teens or twenties in good health. Some clones in this sample may be carry-over from other donors' samples.

The J gene is TRBJ2-3, the V gene TRBV6-1; 11 bases fit TRBD2. The CDR3 sequence is 15 residues long. The junction had 2 bases not matched to a gene; V was cut back by 6 bases and J by 0 bases. Germline assignment: CDR1 MNHNS and CDR2 SASEGT. The CDR3 sequence is CASSASGRSTDTQYF. The CDR3 bases are TGTGCCAGCAGCGCTAGCGGGAGGAGCACAGATACGCAGTATTTT.

The chain has TRBV7-8 and TRBJ1-4; D not resolved. CDR1 is SGHVS, CDR2 FQNEAQ, per germline. The CDR3 loop spans 15 amino acids. The V and J ends lost 5 bases and 8 bases respectively, with 18 bases between them. DNA for the CDR3: TGTGCCAGCAGCCTGAACACCCGTGTTCGCGAAAAACTGTTTTTT. It translates to CASSLNTRVREKLFF.

The rearrangement joins TRBV28 to TRBJ2-2; 7 bases fit TRBD2. CDR3 length: 15 amino acids. Trimming cost V 3 bases and J 4 bases; bases outside gene matches: 5. The germline CDR1 and CDR2 sequences are MDHEN and SYDVKM. CDR3 coding DNA: TGTGCCAGCAGTTTGACGGGAGGACGCACCGGGGAGCTGTTTTTT. Its protein is CASSLTGGRTGELFF.

The rearrangement joins TRBV6-1 to TRBJ1-1, with D unresolved. Germline values: CDR1 MNHNS, CDR2 SASEGT. The CDR3 is 14 residues long. Trimming shortened V by 5 bases and J by 10 bases, and 20 bases separated the two germline ends. The CDR3 loop is CASSRLGEGVIAFF. CDR3 nucleotide sequence: TGTGCCAGCAGTAGACTTGGTGAGGGCGTTATAGCTTTCTTT.

The chain couples TRBV7-6 to TRBJ2-1, with 10 bases fitting TRBD2. The CDR3 runs to 17 residues. V trimming: 5 bases; J trimming: 4 bases; junction bases outside the gene matches: 11. CDR1 is SGHVS and CDR2 is FNYEAQ in the germline V gene. The CDR3 protein is CASSIRPSGRGYNEQFF. DNA of the CDR3: TGTGCCAGCAGCATTCGACCTAGCGGGAGAGGATACAATGAGCAGTTCTTC. Together with reference TRBV7-6 and TRBJ2-1, the CDR3 gives the full variable domain: GAGVSQSPRYKVTKRGQDVALRCDPISGHVSLYWYRQALGQGPEFLTYFNYEAQQDKSGLPNDRFSAERPEGSISTLTIQRTEQRDSAMYRCASSIRPSGRGYNEQFFGPGTRLTVL.

The CDR3 nucleotides read TGTGCCAGCAGTGAAACATCCGACAGGGCCGGACGTGTGTACGAGCAGTACTTC. Translated, it gives CASSETSDRAGRVYEQYF. The rearrangement joins TRBV6-1 to TRBJ2-7; 7 bases fit TRBD1. The CDR3 is 18 amino acids. V was clipped by 2 bases and J by 4 bases; unmatched bases: 17. CDR1 and CDR2 from the germline V gene are MNHNS and SASEGT.

CDR3 nucleotides: TGTGCCAGCAGCCCGAGGGGCAGAAATGAGCAGTTCTTC. Protein sequence: CASSPRGRNEQFF. This chain uses TRBV9 with TRBJ2-1; D may be TRBD1 or TRBD2 (5 bases each). Trimming stripped 4 bases from V and 7 bases from J, with 12 bases between. There are 13 residues in the CDR3. Looked up from germline, CDR1 is SGDLS and CDR2 is YYNGEE.

V and J are TRBV27 and TRBJ2-7; D might be TRBD1 (5 bases). Germline V gives CDR1 MNHEY, CDR2 SMNVEV (reference sequence). There are 16 residues in the CDR3. The V and J ends lost 6 bases and 2 bases respectively, with 20 bases between them. The DNA for the CDR3 is TGTGCCAGCAGCCTCCGCCCACAGGTTCTACCCTACGAGCAGTACTTC. It encodes CASSLRPQVLPYEQYF.

The chain recombines TRBV7-9 with TRBJ2-5; TRBD1 matches at 7 bases. The CDR3 is 15 residues long. The V gene's germline CDR1 is SEHNR and CDR2 FQNEAQ (reference sequence). With V trimmed by 5 bases and J by 1 base, 7 bases remained unmatched. CDR3 in amino acids: CASSVRAGGQETQYF. CDR3 sequence (DNA): TGTGCCAGCAGCGTACGGGCAGGGGGCCAAGAGACCCAGTACTTC.

V usage is TRBV28 and J usage is TRBJ2-7; 8 nucleotides match TRBD2. Germline CDR1 is MDHEN and CDR2 is SYDVKM. This CDR3 has 15 amino acids. Unmatched junction bases numbered 7, after V lost 0 bases and J lost 6 bases. CDR3 residues: CASSLWAAGAFEQYF. The CDR3 DNA follows: TGTGCCAGCAGTTTATGGGCAGCGGGAGCGTTCGAGCAGTACTTC.

The sample holds one count of this clone. This rearrangement joins TRBV7-2 to TRBJ2-7; weak D call: TRBD1 (5 bases). Trimming left V 6 bases short and J 2 bases short, with 14 bases between. The CDR3 has 14 residues. Germline CDR1 and CDR2: SGHTA and FQGNSA. This chain's CDR3 is CASRKMTAAYEQYF. CDR3 bases: TGTGCCAGCAGGAAAATGACAGCTGCCTACGAGCAGTACTTC.

The chain uses TRBV27 and TRBJ2-7, with TRBD1 as a possible D gene (6 bases). Trimming took off 6 bases at V and 1 base at J, with 16 bases between the two ends. The CDR3 loop spans 15 amino acids. In germline, CDR1 is MNHEY, CDR2 SMNVEV (reference sequence). The DNA for the CDR3 is TGTGCCAGCAGCCCTAAGGCCAGGGGTTCCTACGAGCAGTACTTC. Translating it yields CASSPKARGSYEQYF.

V is TRBV18 and J is TRBJ2-3; TRBD1 is a possible D gene (6 bases). This CDR3 contains 15 residues. Per germline, CDR1 KGHSH and CDR2 LQKENI. Trimming shortened V by 3 bases and J by 2 bases, and 12 bases separated the two germline ends. CDR3 sequence (DNA): TGTGCCAGCTCACCCTCAGGGGCAACCACAGATACGCAGTATTTT. Translation gives CASSPSGATTDTQYF.

The CDR3 loop reads CASSQSDRAPVGETQYF. The CDR3 DNA follows: TGCGCCAGCAGCCAGTCAGACAGGGCCCCCGTTGGGGAGACCCAGTACTTC. V and J are TRBV4-1 and TRBJ2-5; 7 nucleotides align to TRBD1. Trimming removed 3 bases from V and 5 bases from J; junction bases left unmatched: 15. Germline CDR1 MGHRA, CDR2 YSYEKL. The CDR3 is 17 residues long.

This clone has only one observation. One junction end disagrees with the germline gene, perhaps due to a read error. The V and J genes are TRBV4-1 and TRBJ2-1, with D hard to call. There are 12 residues in the CDR3. Per germline, CDR1 MGHRA and CDR2 YSYEKL. As DNA, the CDR3 is TGCGCCAGCAGACAAGATAGGTCTGAGCAGTTCTTC. Translation: CASRQDRSEQFF.

This chain connects TRBV25-1 to TRBJ2-1; 9 positions agree with TRBD2. The CDR3 runs 16 residues. V was pared by 5 bases and J by 3 bases, with 8 bases of the junction left unmatched. The germline V gene encodes CDR1 MGHDK and CDR2 SYGVNS. The chain's CDR3 is CASSPQAGGGYNEQFF. CDR3 sequence (DNA): TGTGCCAGCAGTCCGCAAGCGGGAGGCGGCTACAATGAGCAGTTCTTC. Based on the CDR3 plus reference TRBV25-1 and TRBJ2-1, the full variable domain is EADIYQTPRYLVIGTGKKITLECSQTMGHDKMYWYQQDPGMELHLIHYSYGVNSTEKGDLSSESTVSRIRTEHFPLTLESARPSHTSQYLCASSPQAGGGYNEQFFGPGTRLTVL.

This chain links TRBV5-1 with TRBJ2-2; D perhaps matches TRBD2 (6 bases). The V gene's germline CDR1 is SGHRS and CDR2 YFSETQ. The CDR3 runs to 14 residues. Trimming took 0 bases from V and 6 from J, leaving 9 bases between them. CDR3 region: CASSLGEDSGELFF. The CDR3 DNA reads as TGCGCCAGCAGCTTGGGGGAGGACTCCGGGGAGCTGTTTTTT.

The V gene is TRBV10-3, the J gene TRBJ1-1; TRBD1 is a possible D gene (6 bases). CDR1 is ENHRY and CDR2 is SYGVKD in the germline V gene. V lost 6 bases to trimming and J lost 1 base, with 12 bases between them. The CDR3 runs 14 residues. The CDR3 reads CAISPGQSNTEAFF. The CDR3 DNA is TGTGCCATCAGCCCGGGACAATCGAACACTGAAGCTTTCTTT.

V gene TRBV27 combines with J gene TRBJ1-5, with unresolved D. CDR1 and CDR2 from the germline V gene are MNHEY and SMNVEV (reference sequence). This CDR3 has 17 amino acids. Trimming cost V 0 bases and J 0 bases, with 12 bases left between them. The CDR3 nucleotides are TGTGCCAGCAGTTTATCTCTCCCCTCATATAGCAATCAGCCCCAGCATTTT. Its protein is CASSLSLPSYSNQPQHF.

This rearrangement joins TRBV4-1 to TRBJ2-5; TRBD2 aligns across 9 bases. CDR3 length: 18 residues. With 4 bases clipped from V and 4 bases from J, the junction kept 16 bases outside the gene matches. The germline V gene has CDR1 MGHRA and CDR2 YSYEKL. The CDR3 bases are TGCGCCAGCAGCCGCGGGGGAACGCGGGAGGGCTTGGCAGAGACCCAGTACTTC. Its translation: CASSRGGTREGLAETQYF.

This chain links TRBV27 with TRBJ2-7; D perhaps matches TRBD1 (8 bases). CDR1 MNHEY and CDR2 SMNVEV come from the germline V gene (reference sequence). The CDR3 is 16 amino acids. Trimming stripped 6 bases from V and 3 bases from J, with 21 bases between. The CDR3 DNA follows: TGTGCCAGCAGCACCCCGAGCGGGACAGGCCACTACGAGCAGTACTTC. This codes for CASSTPSGTGHYEQYF.

The chain couples TRBV6-5 to TRBJ1-3; 7 bases are a match to TRBD1. Looked up from germline, CDR1 is MNHEY and CDR2 is SVGAGI. V shed 6 bases and J 2 bases; nucleotides not matched to a gene: 7. The CDR3 contains 15 residues. This CDR3 reads CASRSNRGPGNTIYF. The CDR3 DNA sequence: TGTGCCAGCAGATCAAACAGGGGACCTGGAAACACCATATATTTT.

The rearrangement uses TRBV6-6 and TRBJ2-6; D uncertain. CDR1 MNHNY and CDR2 SVGAGI come from the germline V gene (reference sequence). The CDR3 consists of 13 residues. Trimming took 7 bases from V and 4 from J, leaving 8 bases between them. The CDR3 sequence: CASTTAGANVLTF. CDR3 coding DNA: TGTGCCAGCACCACTGCCGGGGCCAACGTCCTGACTTTC.